This is a list of T cell receptor beta chains from one sample in a study of cytomegalovirus exposure and HLA in healthy donors. This table comes from immunoSEQ multiplex PCR, and its TCRdb copy is limited to in-frame clones, with some not included. The repertoire table contains roughly 110,000 clones. The sequenced material came from PBMCs. These receptors were collected from a man aged 35 to 55 in good health and CMV-seropositive. Both conserved end residues are part of each CDR3. Each record gives: V gene, D gene, J gene, CDR3 DNA, CDR3 protein. The D gene is left open where the match is weak.

V gene: TRBV14
D gene: TRBD2
J gene: TRBJ2-7
CDR3 DNA: TGTGCCAGCAGCCAGGGGAGGGCAGCGTTCTACGAGCAGTACTTC
CDR3 protein: CASSQGRAAFYEQYF

V gene: TRBV6-5
D gene: TRBD1
J gene: TRBJ1-2
CDR3 DNA: TGTGCCAGCAGAAGACAGGGAAAAGAGGGGGGCTACACCTTC
CDR3 protein: CASRRQGKEGGYTF

V gene: TRBV28
D gene: TRBD1
J gene: TRBJ1-2
CDR3 DNA: TGTGCCAGCAGTTTGCCCTCAGGGGGCTGGAGTAAAGGTGGCTACACCTTC
CDR3 protein: CASSLPSGGWSKGGYTF

V gene: TRBV5-1
D gene: TRBD1
J gene: TRBJ1-1
CDR3 DNA: TGCGCCAGCAGCCAACAGGGGTTTAGCACTGAAGCTTTCTTT
CDR3 protein: CASSQQGFSTEAFF

V gene: TRBV11-2
D gene: TRBD1
J gene: TRBJ2-1
CDR3 DNA: TGTGCCAGCAGCTTAATCCGGACAGGGGGCAATGAGCAGTTCTTC
CDR3 protein: CASSLIRTGGNEQFF

V gene: TRBV9
D gene: TRBD1
J gene: TRBJ2-3
CDR3 DNA: TGTGCCAGCAGCGCAAATGTTGACAGGGGGCGGTTGCTAGCGGAGGGGGATACGCAGTATTTT
CDR3 protein: CASSANVDRGRLLAEGDTQYF

V gene: TRBV19
D gene: .
J gene: TRBJ1-2
CDR3 DNA: TGTGCCAGTAGTATAAACTCAGGGGACGGCTACACCTTC
CDR3 protein: CASSINSGDGYTF

V gene: TRBV27
D gene: TRBD2
J gene: TRBJ2-3
CDR3 DNA: TGTGCCAGCATGGGTTTCCGGGAGGGTAGAACAGATACGCAGTATTTT
CDR3 protein: CASMGFREGRTDTQYF

V gene: TRBV27
D gene: TRBD1
J gene: TRBJ2-3
CDR3 DNA: TGTGCCAGCAGGAGGGGACAGAATGGCAATACGCAGTATTTT
CDR3 protein: CASRRGQNGNTQYF

V gene: TRBV6-6
D gene: .
J gene: TRBJ1-2
CDR3 DNA: TGTGCCAGCAGGGACGACAGGCCTAACTATGGCTACACCTTC
CDR3 protein: CASRDDRPNYGYTF

V gene: TRBV9
D gene: .
J gene: TRBJ2-7
CDR3 DNA: TGTGCCAGCAGCGTAGATCCGAGGTCCTACGAGCAGTACTTC
CDR3 protein: CASSVDPRSYEQYF

V gene: TRBV6-5
D gene: TRBD2
J gene: TRBJ2-4
CDR3 DNA: TGTGCCACCACGACTAGCGGGAGGGGCAAAAACATTCAGTACTTC
CDR3 protein: CATTTSGRGKNIQYF

V gene: TRBV9
D gene: .
J gene: TRBJ2-1
CDR3 DNA: TGTGCCAGCGGAGGGGCGGGGTTCTACAATGAGCAGTTCTTC
CDR3 protein: CASGGAGFYNEQFF

V gene: TRBV2
D gene: TRBD1
J gene: TRBJ1-4
CDR3 DNA: TGTGCCAGCACCGAGGGGGCAGCAACTAATGAAAAACTGTTTTTT
CDR3 protein: CASTEGAATNEKLFF

V gene: TRBV2
D gene: .
J gene: TRBJ2-7
CDR3 DNA: TGTGCCAGCAGGGAGAGTCCCTACGAGCAGTACTTC
CDR3 protein: CASRESPYEQYF

V gene: TRBV6-4
D gene: .
J gene: TRBJ2-2
CDR3 DNA: TGTGCCAGCAGTCAATTCAGCGGGCGCGGGACCGGGGAGCTGTTTTTT
CDR3 protein: CASSQFSGRGTGELFF

V gene: TRBV5-4
D gene: TRBD2
J gene: TRBJ2-5
CDR3 DNA: TGTGCCAGCAGCTTGGAGGGCGGGAGGGAGGAGACCCAGTACTTC
CDR3 protein: CASSLEGGREETQYF

V gene: TRBV7-9
D gene: .
J gene: TRBJ2-7
CDR3 DNA: TGTGCCAGCAGCTTAGTATTTGGTGACAGTTTCATCTACGAGCAGTACTTC
CDR3 protein: CASSLVFGDSFIYEQYF

V gene: TRBV4-1
D gene: TRBD2
J gene: TRBJ2-1
CDR3 DNA: TGCGCCAGCAGTACTAGCGGGAGCTCCGGGGGGGGCTCCTACAATGAGCAGTTCTTC
CDR3 protein: CASSTSGSSGGGSYNEQFF

V gene: TRBV7-6
D gene: TRBD2
J gene: TRBJ2-7
CDR3 DNA: TGTGCCAGCAGCTTAGTTAGCGGGAGCTACGAGCAGTACTTC
CDR3 protein: CASSLVSGSYEQYF

V gene: TRBV7-2
D gene: .
J gene: TRBJ2-7
CDR3 DNA: TGTGCCAGCGCTAGGTGGAGGGGAACCTACGAGCAGTACTTC
CDR3 protein: CASARWRGTYEQYF

V gene: TRBV9
D gene: .
J gene: TRBJ2-1
CDR3 DNA: TGTGCCAGCAGCGCACTAACACAGGGCCTTGAGCAGTTCTTC
CDR3 protein: CASSALTQGLEQFF

V gene: TRBV5-6
D gene: .
J gene: TRBJ2-1
CDR3 DNA: TGTGCCAGCAGCTCTACAAATGAGGAGTTCTTC
CDR3 protein: CASSSTNEEFF

V gene: TRBV4-3
D gene: .
J gene: TRBJ2-7
CDR3 DNA: TGCGCCAGCAGCCAAGCCCTCGCAGGGTCCTACGAGCAGTACTTC
CDR3 protein: CASSQALAGSYEQYF

V gene: TRBV5-6
D gene: TRBD1
J gene: TRBJ2-5
CDR3 DNA: TGTGCCAGCAGCTTGTACGGGACAGGGGGAGAGACCCAGTACTTC
CDR3 protein: CASSLYGTGGETQYF

V gene: TRBV19
D gene: .
J gene: TRBJ2-1
CDR3 DNA: TGTGCCAGTAGTATGAAAGCGGGCTCCGATTGGGGGCAGTTCTTC
CDR3 protein: CASSMKAGSDWGQFF